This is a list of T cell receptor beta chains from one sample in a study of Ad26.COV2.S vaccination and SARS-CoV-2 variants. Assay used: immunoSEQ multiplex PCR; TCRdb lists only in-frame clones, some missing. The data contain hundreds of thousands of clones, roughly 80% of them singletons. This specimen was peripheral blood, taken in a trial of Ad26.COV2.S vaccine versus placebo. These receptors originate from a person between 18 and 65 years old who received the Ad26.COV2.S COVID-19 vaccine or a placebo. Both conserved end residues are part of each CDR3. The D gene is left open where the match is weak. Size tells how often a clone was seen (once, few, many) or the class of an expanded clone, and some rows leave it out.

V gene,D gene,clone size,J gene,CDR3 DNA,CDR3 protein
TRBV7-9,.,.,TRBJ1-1,TGTGCCAGCAGCTTAGCGTATGGAGTAAATAAAGCTTTCTTT,CASSLAYGVNKAFF
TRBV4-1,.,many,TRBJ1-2,TGCGCCAGCAGCCAAGATTCGGCTACTAACTATGGCTACACCTTC,CASSQDSATNYGYTF
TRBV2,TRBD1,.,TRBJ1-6,TGTGCCAGCAGAGACAGGGGCGATTCACCCCTCCACTTT,CASRDRGDSPLHF
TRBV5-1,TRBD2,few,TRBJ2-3,TGCGCCAGCAGTTCCATAGCGGGCCTCACAGATACGCAGTATTTT,CASSSIAGLTDTQYF
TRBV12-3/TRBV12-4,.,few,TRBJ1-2,TGTGCCAGCAGTCTCGAGGGGAACCAGGGCTACACCTTC,CASSLEGNQGYTF
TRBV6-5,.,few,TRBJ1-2,TGTGCCAGCTGCGAGACAGGCAGGGTTGGCTATGGCTACACCTTC,CASCETGRVGYGYTF
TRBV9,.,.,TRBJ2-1,TGTGCCAGCAGCGTATTGCCAAGCGGAGCGAACAATGAGCAGTTCTTC,CASSVLPSGANNEQFF
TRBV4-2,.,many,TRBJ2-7,TGTGCCAGCAGCCAAGCCCTAGCGCGTGGGGGTTCCTACGAGCAGTACTTC,CASSQALARGGSYEQYF
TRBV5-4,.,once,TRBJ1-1,TGTGCCAGCAGCTTCTACCGAAACACTGAAGCTTTCTTT,CASSFYRNTEAFF
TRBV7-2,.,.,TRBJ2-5,TGTGCCAGCAGCTTAGCGGTGGGGGTAGAGACCCAGTACTTC,CASSLAVGVETQYF
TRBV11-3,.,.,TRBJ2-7,TGTGCCAGCAGCTCCAGGCTTGCCTACGAGCAGTACTTC,CASSSRLAYEQYF
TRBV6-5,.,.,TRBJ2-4,TGTGCCAGCAGGAGAGCAGGGGTGTCCAAAAACATTCAGTACTTC,CASRRAGVSKNIQYF
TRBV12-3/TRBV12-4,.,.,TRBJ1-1,TGTGCCAGCAGCCTACATTACACTGAAGCTTTCTTT,CASSLHYTEAFF
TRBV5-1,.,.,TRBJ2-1,TGCGCCAGCAGCTCCTCGGGCAGGGGAACCTACAATGAGCAGTTCTTC,CASSSSGRGTYNEQFF
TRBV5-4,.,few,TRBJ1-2,TGTGCCAGCAGCTTGATCGGGGCCAACTATGGCTACACCTTC,CASSLIGANYGYTF
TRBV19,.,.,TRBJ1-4,TGTGCCAGTAGTATAAGCTGGGCCGGGGAAAAACTGTTTTTT,CASSISWAGEKLFF
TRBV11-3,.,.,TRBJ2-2,TGTGCCAGCAGAAGTGGGGCCGGGGAGCTGTTTTTT,CASRSGAGELFF
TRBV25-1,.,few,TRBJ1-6,TGTGCCAGCAGTGAATATATGGATTCACCCCTCCACTTT,CASSEYMDSPLHF
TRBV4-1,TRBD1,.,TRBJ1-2,TGCGCCAGCAGCCAAGGAGGGACAGGGGGCTATGGCTACACCTTC,CASSQGGTGGYGYTF
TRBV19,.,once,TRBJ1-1,TGTGCCAGTAAGAGTGGCGCCCGTGAAGCTTTCTTT,CASKSGAREAFF
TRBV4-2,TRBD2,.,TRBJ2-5,TGTGCCAGCAGCCAAGTCAGCGGGGGTGGAGAGACCCAGTACTTC,CASSQVSGGGETQYF
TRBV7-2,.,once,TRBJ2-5,TGTGCCAGCAGCTCATCCAAAGTGCGGGAGACCCAGTACTTC,CASSSSKVRETQYF
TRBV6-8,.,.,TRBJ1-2,TGTGCCAGGAGCACCAGGGATAACTATGGCTACACCTTC,CARSTRDNYGYTF
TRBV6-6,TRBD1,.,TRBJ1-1,TGTGCCAGCAGACCTGGGACAGGGGTAAATACTGAAGCTTTCTTT,CASRPGTGVNTEAFF
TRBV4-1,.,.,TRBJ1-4,TGCGCCAGCAGCCAACGGGATGAAAAACTGTTTTTT,CASSQRDEKLFF
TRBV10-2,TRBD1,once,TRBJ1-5,TGCGCCAGCAGCCCGGACAGGGGAAATCAGCCCCAGCATTTT,CASSPDRGNQPQHF
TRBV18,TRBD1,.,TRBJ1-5,TGTGCCAGCTCACCTGGGACAGGTGGAGATCAGCCCCAGCATTTT,CASSPGTGGDQPQHF
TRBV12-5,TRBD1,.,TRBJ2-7,TGTGCTAGTGGTTTGGGCTCGCTCGGGACAGGGGGCGAGCAGTACTTC,CASGLGSLGTGGEQYF
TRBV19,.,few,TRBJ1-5,TGTGCCAGTAGTATAGGGGGGGGCGTGGGCAATCAGCCCCAGCATTTT,CASSIGGGVGNQPQHF
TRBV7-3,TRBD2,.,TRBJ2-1,TGTGCCAGCAGCGGGAGCGGGAGTCGCTTTGGTGAGCAGTTCTTC,CASSGSGSRFGEQFF
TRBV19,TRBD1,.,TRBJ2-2,TGTGCCAGTAGTATCTTTTCAGGGGGCCATGGCACCGGGGAGCTGTTTTTT,CASSIFSGGHGTGELFF
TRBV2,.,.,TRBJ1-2,TGTGCCAGCAGGGAGGGTGCGAATGGCTACACCTTC,CASREGANGYTF
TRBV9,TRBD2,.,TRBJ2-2,TGTGCCAGCAGCGTCCTTCCGGTTGGACTAGCCCCTTTGGTCACCGGGGAGCTGTTTTTT,CASSVLPVGLAPLVTGELFF
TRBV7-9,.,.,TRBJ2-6,TGTGCCAGCAGCTTCACGGAGTCTGGGGCCAACGTCCTGACTTTC,CASSFTESGANVLTF
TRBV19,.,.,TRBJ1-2,TGTGCCAGTAGTATTCTTGGGGAGGGCAGCTTAAACTATGGCTACACCTTC,CASSILGEGSLNYGYTF
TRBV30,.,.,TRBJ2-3,TGTGCCTGGAAAGCGGGTGGGGATACGCAGTATTTT,CAWKAGGDTQYF
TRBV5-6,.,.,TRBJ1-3,TGTGCCAGCAGCTTGGTCCGGACAGCAAGAAACACCATATATTTT,CASSLVRTARNTIYF